The next 26 T cell receptor beta chains were all read from a single sample in a study of response to subunit inactivated influenza vaccine. TCRdb re-derived calls from the RT-PCR reads in MiXCR, one entry per CDR3 protein. This table holds more than 400,000 distinct CDR3 sequences, more than 7% found once. The sample consisted of PBMCs from blood, taken roughly 24 months after vaccination. The receptor source for this set is a man aged 45-69 years who received an inactivated influenza vaccine.

The V gene is TRBV5-1, the J gene TRBJ2-7, with D maybe TRBD1 (7 bases). CDR1 is SGHRS, CDR2 YFSETQ, per germline. The CDR3 sequence is 14 residues long. V was pared by 0 bases and J by 6 bases, with 13 bases between. The CDR3 here is CASSLDRGGSEQYF. DNA of the CDR3: TGCGCCAGCAGCTTGGACAGGGGAGGCTCCGAGCAGTACTTC.

Only a few counts were recorded for this clonotype. The rearrangement uses TRBV6-1 and TRBJ1-2, with 10 bases fitting TRBD1. Looked up from germline, CDR1 is MNHNS and CDR2 is SASEGT. The V segment lost 7 bases and the J segment 7 bases; nucleotides outside the gene matches: 15. The CDR3 is made up of 16 amino acids. The CDR3 coding sequence is TGTGCCAGCACCTCCCGGGACAGGGGTAGAGGGGTTGGCTACACCTTC. Amino acids: CASTSRDRGRGVGYTF.

This clonotype showed up just a few times. The V gene is TRBV4-3, the J gene TRBJ1-2; no definite D call. Trimming stripped 0 bases from V and 8 bases from J, with 10 bases between. This CDR3 contains 13 residues. In germline, CDR1 is LGHNA, CDR2 YSLEER. CDR3 amino acids: CASSQDRREGYTF. The CDR3 DNA reads TGCGCCAGCAGCCAAGATCGGAGGGAGGGCTACACCTTC.

The chain carries TRBV11-1 and TRBJ2-1; 13 bases agree with TRBD2. The length of the CDR3 is 18 residues. Germline values: CDR1 SGHAT, CDR2 FQDESV (reference sequence). V was clipped by 5 bases and J by 3 bases; unmatched bases: 10. Here the CDR3 DNA reads TGTGCCAGCAGCCTCGGGACTAGCGGGGCCCTTTTCTACAATGAGCAGTTCTTC. Translated, it gives CASSLGTSGALFYNEQFF.

The V call is TRBV11-2, the J call TRBJ2-7, with TRBD2 as a possible D gene (5 bases). The V gene's germline CDR1 is SGHAT and CDR2 FQNNGV. The CDR3 is 15 amino acids. The V gene lost 2 bases and the J gene lost 7 bases, with 18 bases spanning the gap. CDR3 residues: CASSLTQLRRREQYF. Here the CDR3 DNA reads TGTGCCAGCAGCTTAACCCAGCTCAGAAGGAGGGAGCAGTACTTC.

This clonotype was observed at least ten times. The chain recombines TRBV4-1 with TRBJ1-1; the D is unclear. This CDR3 contains 14 residues. The V end was cut by 2 bases, the J end by 5 bases, with 12 bases between. Germline-derived CDR1 and CDR2 are MGHRA and YSYEKL. CDR3 amino acids: CASSQLHLGTEAFF. The CDR3 coding sequence is TGCGCCAGCAGCCAACTACACCTCGGTACTGAAGCTTTCTTT.

V and J are TRBV20-1 and TRBJ1-6, with D unresolved. The germline CDR1 and CDR2 sequences are DFQATT and SNEGSKA (reference sequence). This CDR3 spans 15 amino acids. Trimming stripped 4 bases from V and 3 bases from J, with 13 bases between. The CDR3 region has the DNA TGCAGTGCTAAAGACCTCAGAGACTATAATTCACCCCTCCACTTT. It codes for CSAKDLRDYNSPLHF.

This clonotype was recorded a few times. This sequence joins TRBV2 and TRBJ1-4; 9 nucleotides match TRBD1. Unmatched junction bases numbered 6, after V lost 6 bases and J lost 7 bases. The CDR3 extends over 14 amino acids. Germline V lookup: CDR1 SNHLY, CDR2 FYNNEI. CDR3 sequence reads: CASRTQGAGEKLFF. The CDR3 DNA is TGTGCCAGCAGGACACAGGGGGCAGGTGAAAAACTGTTTTTT.

This clonotype was detected many times. The chain recombines TRBV4-3 with TRBJ2-1, with D possibly being TRBD1 (6 bases). The CDR3 extends over 17 amino acids. Deletions cut 0 bases from V and 6 bases from J, with 18 bases between. Germline values: CDR1 LGHNA, CDR2 YSLEER. This CDR3 is CASSQEPQGYGLNEQFF. CDR3 DNA sequence: TGCGCCAGCAGCCAAGAACCACAGGGTTACGGTCTCAATGAGCAGTTCTTC.

The chain links TRBV11-2 to TRBJ2-1; weak D call: TRBD2 (6 bases). This CDR3 is built from 17 residues. CDR1 is SGHAT, CDR2 FQNNGV, per germline. V lost 4 bases and J 1 base, leaving 17 bases between the germline ends. The CDR3 DNA sequence: TGTGCCAGCAGCTCGTTGGGGGGAGCAGGTTCCTACAATGAGCAGTTCTTC. It translates to CASSSLGGAGSYNEQFF.

This clonotype has at least ten counts. J is TRBJ2-7 and V is TRBV4-2; 11 nucleotides agree with TRBD2. V shed 4 bases and J 5 bases; nucleotides not matched to a gene: 10. This CDR3 comprises 16 residues. The germline V gene has CDR1 LGHNA and CDR2 YNFKEQ. The CDR3 region is CASSLAETSGANEQYF. In DNA form, the CDR3 reads TGTGCCAGCAGCCTGGCAGAGACTAGCGGGGCCAACGAGCAGTACTTC.

The chain couples TRBV6-1 to TRBJ1-5; weak D call: TRBD1 (6 bases). Germline-derived CDR1 and CDR2 are MNHNS and SASEGT. CDR3 length: 15 residues. V was cut by 8 bases and J by 5 bases, with 19 bases left in between. This chain's CDR3 is CASGLGQGRDQPQHF. CDR3 nucleotides: TGTGCCAGCGGTCTGGGCCAGGGGAGGGATCAGCCCCAGCATTTT.

This clonotype showed up just a few times. The rearrangement links TRBV4-1 to TRBJ2-1; TRBD1 is a possible D gene (7 bases). The ends were cut back, 1 base at V and 3 bases at J, with 10 bases in the middle. Germline V gene data show CDR1 as MGHRA and CDR2 as YSYEKL. The CDR3 loop spans 15 amino acids. CDR3 coding DNA: TGCGCCAGCAGCCAAGGACAGGGAGGCTACAATGAGCAGTTCTTC. The encoded protein is CASSQGQGGYNEQFF.

This clonotype turned up a few times. V gene TRBV14 combines with J gene TRBJ2-7; D is undetermined. CDR1 SGHDN and CDR2 FVKESK come from the germline V gene. Trimming took off 5 bases at V and 2 bases at J, with 10 bases between the two ends. The CDR3 spans 13 residues. CDR3 region: CASSGNIAYEQYF. In DNA form, the CDR3 reads TGTGCCAGCAGCGGAAACATCGCCTACGAGCAGTACTTC.

This clonotype has more than one count but fewer than ten. The gene calls are TRBV11-1 and TRBJ2-7; D gene uncertain. CDR3 length: 15 amino acids. Germline V lookup: CDR1 SGHAT, CDR2 FQDESV (reference sequence). V lost 3 bases, J lost 11 bases, and 23 bases lay in between. This CDR3 is CASSFGPDGKLKEYF. In DNA form, the CDR3 reads TGTGCCAGCAGCTTTGGCCCGGACGGAAAGTTAAAAGAGTACTTC.

In the case of this clonotype: Lacking the conserved final phenylalanine or tryptophan, this CDR3 likely reflects a read error. J is TRBJ2-5 and V is TRBV3-1; 10 nucleotides agree with TRBD1. V dropped 11 bases and J dropped 1; count of bases not matched to a gene: 16. Germline CDR1 is LGHDT and CDR2 is YNNKEL (reference sequence). This CDR3 contains 17 residues. The CDR3 reads CACCQVRGQGGQETQYS. The CDR3 bases are TGTGCCTGCTGCCAAGTCAGAGGACAGGGGGGCCAAGAGACCCAGTACTCC.

This clonotype appeared a few times. The chain is built from TRBV25-1 and TRBJ2-2, with TRBD2 matching 13 bases. This CDR3 spans 15 amino acids. V shed 9 bases, J shed 5 bases, and the junction held 6 bases outside the gene matches. From germline, CDR1 is MGHDK and CDR2 SYGVNS. The CDR3 coding sequence is TGTGCCAGTACTAGCGGGGGGGCCTGGACCGGGGAGCTGTTTTTT. Its translation: CASTSGGAWTGELFF.

This clonotype was seen at least ten times. The DNA for the CDR3 is TGTGCCAGCAGCACCGGGACAAGCTACGAGCAGTACTTC. This gives the protein CASSTGTSYEQYF. V and J are TRBV7-2 and TRBJ2-7, with D possibly TRBD1 on 6 matching bases. The length of the CDR3 is 13 residues. Germline V gene lookup returns CDR1 SGHTA and CDR2 FQGNSA. V was cut by 5 bases and J by 3 bases, with 11 bases left in between. The entire variable domain, with the rest obtained from reference TRBV7-2 and TRBJ2-7, is as follows: GAGVSQSPSNKVTEKGKDVELRCDPISGHTALYWYRQSLGQGLEFLIYFQGNSAPDKSGLPSDRFSAERTGGSVSTLTIQRTQQEDSAVYLCASSTGTSYEQYFGPGTRLTVT.

There are many counts of this clonotype. The rearrangement links TRBV3-1 to TRBJ2-7; D gene ambiguous. The V and J ends lost 8 bases and 1 base respectively, with 15 bases between them. The CDR3 sequence is 14 residues long. Per the germline V gene, CDR1 is LGHDT and CDR2 is YNNKEL (reference sequence). DNA for the CDR3: TGTGCCAGCTGTCTGGCAGTGAGATCCTACGAGCAGTACTTC. Its translation is CASCLAVRSYEQYF.

J is TRBJ1-1 and V is TRBV29-1; D call uncertain. Trimming cost V 0 bases and J 10 bases, with 9 bases left between them. CDR1 is SQVTM, CDR2 ANQGSEA, per germline. The length of the CDR3 is 11 residues. CDR3 nucleotide sequence: TGCAGCGTTGAAGATTCCAAGGGAGCTTTCTTT. The encoded protein is CSVEDSKGAFF.

A few counts support this clonotype. This chain joins TRBV27 and TRBJ2-5; 9 bases match TRBD2. J gave up 0 bases and V 2 bases, and 19 bases lay outside the gene matches. In germline, CDR1 is MNHEY, CDR2 SMNVEV (reference sequence). This CDR3 has 21 amino acids. The CDR3 coding sequence is TGTGCCAGCAGTTTAGTGTTCTGGCCTAGCGGGGCCCCCGGGCACCAAGAGACCCAGTACTTC. Its protein is CASSLVFWPSGAPGHQETQYF.

This rearrangement joins TRBV7-9 to TRBJ1-2; a weak D match, TRBD1 (5 bases). Deletions cut 4 bases from V and 3 bases from J, with 9 bases between. The length of the CDR3 is 13 residues. Germline-derived CDR1 and CDR2 are SEHNR and FQNEAQ (reference sequence). CDR3 DNA sequence: TGTGCCAGCAGCTCTAGACAGTACTATGGCTACACCTTC. This gives the protein CASSSRQYYGYTF.

A few counts support this clonotype. This chain connects TRBV6-6 to TRBJ2-3; D could derive from TRBD1 or TRBD2 (6 bases each). The CDR3 extends over 16 amino acids. Germline loops: CDR1 MNHNY, CDR2 SVGAGI (reference sequence). Trimming took off 8 bases at V and 3 bases at J, with 21 bases between the two ends. CDR3 region: CASLRPVGGTTDTQYF. CDR3 DNA: TGTGCCAGCCTGCGGCCTGTCGGGGGCACAACAGATACGCAGTATTTT.

The V call is TRBV27, the J call TRBJ2-7, with TRBD1 identical over 7 bases. Losses at the gene ends were 7 bases for V and 1 base for J; bases not matched to a gene: 7. Germline V gives CDR1 MNHEY, CDR2 SMNVEV (reference sequence). The CDR3 has 14 amino acids. CDR3 sequence reads: CASKSGTASYEQYF. The CDR3 nucleotides are TGTGCCAGCAAGTCCGGGACAGCATCCTACGAGCAGTACTTC.

This clonotype occurred many times. For the CDR3, the DNA is TGTGCCATCAGTGACGTAGCGGGAGGGCCTGTTGGCAATGAGCAGTTCTTC. It translates to CAISDVAGGPVGNEQFF. This chain connects TRBV10-3 to TRBJ2-1; 11 bases match TRBD2. J was trimmed by 6 bases and V by 3 bases; bases with no gene match: 10. Germline V gene sequence: CDR1 ENHRY, CDR2 SYGVKD. The CDR3 spans 17 residues.

This chain connects TRBV12-5 to TRBJ2-7, with D unclear. Germline V lookup: CDR1 LGHNT, CDR2 FRNRAP. V lost 0 bases, J lost 0 bases, and 12 bases lay in between. CDR3 size: 16 residues. The CDR3 here is CASGLVTFGYSYEQYF. CDR3 coding DNA: TGTGCTAGTGGTTTGGTGACCTTTGGCTACTCCTACGAGCAGTACTTC. The full variable domain, rest sourced from reference TRBV12-5 and TRBJ2-7, is DARVTQTPRHKVTEMGQEVTMRCQPILGHNTVFWYRQTMMQGLELLAYFRNRAPLDDSGMPKDRFSAEMPDATLATLKIQPSEPRDSAVYFCASGLVTFGYSYEQYFGPGTRLTVT.